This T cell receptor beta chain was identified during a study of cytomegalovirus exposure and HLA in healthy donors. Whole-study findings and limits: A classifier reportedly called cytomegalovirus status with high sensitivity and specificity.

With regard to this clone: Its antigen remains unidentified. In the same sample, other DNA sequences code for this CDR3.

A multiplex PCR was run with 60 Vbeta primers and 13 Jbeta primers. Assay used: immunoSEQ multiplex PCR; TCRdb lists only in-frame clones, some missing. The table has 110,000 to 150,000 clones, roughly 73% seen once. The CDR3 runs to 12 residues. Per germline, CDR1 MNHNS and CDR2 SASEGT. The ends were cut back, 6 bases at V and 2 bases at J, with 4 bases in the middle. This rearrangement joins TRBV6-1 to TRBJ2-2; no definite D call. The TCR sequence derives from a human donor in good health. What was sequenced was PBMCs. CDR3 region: CASRANTGELFF. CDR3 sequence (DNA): TGTGCCAGCAGGGCCAACACCGGGGAGCTGTTTTTT.